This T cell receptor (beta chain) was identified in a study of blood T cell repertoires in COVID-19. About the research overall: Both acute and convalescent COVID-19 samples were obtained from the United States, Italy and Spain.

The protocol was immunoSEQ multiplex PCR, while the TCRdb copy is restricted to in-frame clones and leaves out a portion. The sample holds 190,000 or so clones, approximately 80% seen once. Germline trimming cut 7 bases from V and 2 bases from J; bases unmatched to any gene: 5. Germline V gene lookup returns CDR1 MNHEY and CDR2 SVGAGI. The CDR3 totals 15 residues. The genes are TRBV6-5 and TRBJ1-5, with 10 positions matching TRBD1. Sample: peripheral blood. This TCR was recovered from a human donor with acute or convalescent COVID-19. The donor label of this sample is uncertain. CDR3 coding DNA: TGTGCCAGCATCTCGACAGGGGGCGGCAATCAGCCCCAGCATTTT. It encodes CASISTGGGNQPQHF.